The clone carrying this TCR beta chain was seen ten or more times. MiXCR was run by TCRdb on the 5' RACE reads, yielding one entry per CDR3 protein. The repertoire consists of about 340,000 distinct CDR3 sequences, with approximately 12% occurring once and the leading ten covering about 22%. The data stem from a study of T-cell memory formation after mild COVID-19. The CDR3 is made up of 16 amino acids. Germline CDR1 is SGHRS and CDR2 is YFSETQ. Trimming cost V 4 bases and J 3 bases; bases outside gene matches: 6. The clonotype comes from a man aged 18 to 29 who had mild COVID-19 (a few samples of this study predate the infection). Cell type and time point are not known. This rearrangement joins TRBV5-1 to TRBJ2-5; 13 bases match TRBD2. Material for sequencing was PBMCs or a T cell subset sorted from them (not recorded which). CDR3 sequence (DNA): TGCGCCAGCAGCCGGACTAGCGGGGGCAGGGAAGAGACCCAGTACTTC. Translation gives CASSRTSGGREETQYF.